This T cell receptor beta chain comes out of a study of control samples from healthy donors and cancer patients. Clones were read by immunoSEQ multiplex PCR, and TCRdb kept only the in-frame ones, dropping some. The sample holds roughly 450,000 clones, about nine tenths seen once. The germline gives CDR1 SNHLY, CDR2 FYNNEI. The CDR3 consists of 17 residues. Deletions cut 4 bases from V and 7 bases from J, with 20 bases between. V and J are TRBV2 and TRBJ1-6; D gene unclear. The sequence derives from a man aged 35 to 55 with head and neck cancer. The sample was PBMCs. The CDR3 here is CASSVSRGSGGNSPLHF. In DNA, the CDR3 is TGTGCCAGCAGTGTTTCACGGGGATCAGGTGGAAATTCACCCCTCCACTTT.